These 27 T cell receptor beta chains were sequenced from one sample in a study of cytomegalovirus exposure and HLA in healthy donors (dated by TCRdb to 2016 to 2017). The library was generated by the immunoSEQ multiplex PCR assay. A mixture of 60 forward primers for TCR Vbeta segments and 13 reverse primers for TCR Jbeta segments was used in the multiplex PCR. In TCRdb, the immuneACCESS table is reduced to in-frame sequences with V and J assigned. These tables do not hold every clone; where another copy was compared, an unresolved V gene accounts for under half, and the others remain unexplained. In all, the sample holds roughly 120,000 clones, and about 80% of those were seen once. 2.5% to 3% of the sample is in the top ten clones. Sample: PBMCs. All receptors come from a man aged 25-40 years in good health and CMV-seronegative.

This clone showed up just once. The chain joins TRBV6-6 to TRBJ1-2; 11 nucleotides align to TRBD1. Germline V lookup: CDR1 MNHNY, CDR2 SVGAGI (reference sequence). The CDR3 contains 14 residues. Trimming removed 7 bases from V and 5 bases from J; junction bases left unmatched: 6. CDR3 in amino acids: CASNVGQGAYGYTF. CDR3 nucleotides: TGTGCCAGCAACGTAGGACAGGGGGCTTATGGCTACACCTTC.

In this sample, this clone turned up once. The V call is TRBV21-1, the J call TRBJ1-5; TRBD1 was called by the table and not checked on the DNA. TRBV21-1 corresponds to a pseudogene. This CDR3 is 15 amino acids long. The CDR3: CASSNHRGRGQPQNF. CDR3 nucleotides: TGTGCCAGCAGCAATCACAGGGGGAGAGGTCAGCCCCAGAATTTT.

The rearrangement uses TRBV14 and TRBJ2-7; 8 nucleotides match TRBD2. The CDR3 loop spans 18 amino acids. Germline CDR1 and CDR2: SGHDN and FVKESK. J lost 4 bases, V lost 0 bases, and 14 bases had no gene match. The CDR3 sequence: CASSQDPYRAGAGYEQYF. In DNA form, the CDR3 reads TGTGCCAGCAGCCAAGACCCTTATCGAGCGGGAGCAGGGTACGAGCAGTACTTC.

A single count supports this clone. The gene calls are TRBV7-9 and TRBJ2-2; no firm D call. Trimming removed 3 bases at V and 6 bases at J, with 5 bases between. In germline, CDR1 is SEHNR, CDR2 FQNEAQ (reference sequence). The CDR3 runs to 12 residues. The CDR3 DNA reads as TGTGCCAGCAGCTTGGCCCCCGGGGAGCTGTTTTTT. This sequence encodes CASSLAPGELFF.

The chain uses TRBV9 and TRBJ1-4; tentatively, D is TRBD1 (5 bases). Germline CDR1 and CDR2: SGDLS and YYNGEE. The V end lost 0 bases, the J end lost 9 bases, and 18 bases lay between the germline ends. The CDR3 spans 16 residues. Here the CDR3 reads CASSVATGEVTQKLFF. The CDR3 nucleotides are TGTGCCAGCAGCGTAGCTACGGGGGAGGTGACTCAAAAACTGTTTTTT. The entire variable domain, with the rest obtained from reference TRBV9 and TRBJ1-4, is as follows: DSGVTQTPKHLITATGQRVTLRCSPRSGDLSVYWYQQSLDQGLQFLIQYYNGEERAKGNILERFSAQQFPDLHSELNLSSLELGDSALYFCASSVATGEVTQKLFFGSGTQLSVL.

In its sample, this clone was seen a few times. This chain links TRBV5-6 with TRBJ1-1, with 8 nucleotides matching TRBD1. This CDR3 has 17 residues. V trimming: 3 bases; J trimming: 1 base; junction bases outside the gene matches: 11. Germline assignment: CDR1 SGHDT and CDR2 YYEEEE. The CDR3 loop reads CASSSIPAGGANTEAFF. CDR3 in DNA: TGTGCCAGCAGCTCGATTCCCGCAGGGGGCGCGAACACTGAAGCTTTCTTT.

This clone was counted a few times. The rearrangement links TRBV5-4 to TRBJ2-7, with 10 bases identical to TRBD1. The CDR3 consists of 13 residues. Germline lookup yields CDR1 SGHNT and CDR2 YYREEE (reference sequence). After removal of 5 bases from V and 5 bases from J, the junction contained 4 bases not matched to a gene. CDR3 amino acids: CASRRQGADEQYF. The CDR3 coding sequence is TGTGCCAGCAGGCGACAGGGGGCAGACGAGCAGTACTTC.

The chain uses TRBV6-6 and TRBJ1-4; 10 bases are a match to TRBD1. The ends lost 6 bases at V and 5 bases at J; junction bases unmatched: 9. The CDR3 is 16 residues long. Germline CDR1 is MNHNY and CDR2 is SVGAGI (reference sequence). The DNA for the CDR3 is TGTGCCAGCAGCCGCCCCACGGGACAGGGGAATGAAAAACTGTTTTTT. This gives the protein CASSRPTGQGNEKLFF.

The gene calls are TRBV28 and TRBJ2-7; 10 bases match TRBD1. CDR1 and CDR2 from the germline V gene are MDHEN and SYDVKM. The CDR3 sequence is 14 residues long. The J segment lost 5 bases and the V segment lost 6 bases, leaving 7 bases of the junction unmatched. CDR3 amino acids: CASSRTGGFHEQYF. For the CDR3, the DNA is TGTGCCAGCAGCCGGACAGGGGGATTTCACGAGCAGTACTTC.

For the CDR3, the DNA is TGTGCCAGCAGTCAAGACAGAAACTCCTACGAGCAGTACTTC. This sequence encodes CASSQDRNSYEQYF. This chain links TRBV2 with TRBJ2-7, with D possibly matching TRBD1 (5 bases). This CDR3 is 14 amino acids long. Deletions cut 5 bases from V and 0 bases from J, with 11 bases between. CDR1 and CDR2 from the germline V gene are SNHLY and FYNNEI.

This clone appeared a single time. DNA of the CDR3: TGCGCCAGCAGTCAACCCGGACTAGCGGGAAATGGCGAGCAGTACTTC. Translated, it gives CASSQPGLAGNGEQYF. The chain uses TRBV23-1 and TRBJ2-7; 12 bases map to TRBD2. TRBV23-1 has ORF status, its function being uncertain. J gave up 6 bases and V 2 bases, and 8 bases lay outside the gene matches. The CDR3 is 16 residues long.

The chain employs TRBV18 and TRBJ2-3, with 7 bases matching TRBD2. V dropped 0 bases and J dropped 4; count of bases not matched to a gene: 1. This CDR3 spans 14 amino acids. Germline CDR1 reads KGHSH; CDR2 reads LQKENI. CDR3 bases: TGTGCCAGCTCACCACCGGGGGGGGCAGATACGCAGTATTTT. It encodes CASSPPGGADTQYF. The full variable domain, with the rest looked up from reference TRBV18 and TRBJ2-3, is NAGVMQNPRHLVRRRGQEARLRCSPMKGHSHVYWYRQLPEEGLKFMVYLQKENIIDESGMPKERFSAEFPKEGPSILRIQQVVRGDSAAYFCASSPPGGADTQYFGPGTRLTVL.

The chain couples TRBV30 to TRBJ2-4; D gene ambiguous. V was pared by 4 bases and J by 8 bases, with 9 bases between. Germline CDR1 reads GTSNPN; CDR2 reads SVGIG (reference sequence). The CDR3 length is 11 residues. The CDR3 here is CAWTEMDIQYF. Here the CDR3 DNA reads TGTGCCTGGACTGAGATGGACATTCAGTACTTC.

For this clone: One junction end does not reproduce the germline sequence, and a read error may be involved. The chain combines TRBV6-6 with TRBJ1-2; 7 bases line up with TRBD1. The CDR3 length is 14 residues. Per the germline V gene, CDR1 is MNHNY and CDR2 is SVGAGI (reference sequence). This CDR3 is CASSQTTGIYGYPF. CDR3 coding DNA: TGTGCCAGCAGCCAAACGACAGGGATCTATGGCTACCCCTTC.

This clone was seen a handful of times. This chain links TRBV6-6 with TRBJ1-1; TRBD1 matches 8 bases. With 10 bases clipped from V and 4 bases from J, the junction kept 8 bases outside the gene matches. Germline V lookup: CDR1 MNHNY, CDR2 SVGAGI (reference sequence). The CDR3 has 13 residues. The CDR3 spells CATQRQGTTEAFF. CDR3 coding DNA: TGTGCCACCCAGAGACAGGGGACCACTGAAGCTTTCTTT.

V gene TRBV9 combines with J gene TRBJ2-1, with TRBD2 matching 7 bases. CDR1 and CDR2 (germline): SGDLS, YYNGEE. With 0 bases clipped from V and 3 bases from J, the junction kept 3 bases outside the gene matches. The CDR3 spans 15 residues. DNA for the CDR3: TGTGCCAGCAGCGTAGCCCGGGGGGTCTACAATGAGCAGTTCTTC. It codes for CASSVARGVYNEQFF.

The CDR3 bases are TGTGCCAGTTCCTCGGGACATCTACAAGAGACCCAGTACTTC. Translation: CASSSGHLQETQYF. The chain employs TRBV19 and TRBJ2-5; D perhaps matches TRBD1 (6 bases). The CDR3 has 14 amino acids. Trimming shortened V by 8 bases and J by 2 bases, and 15 bases separated the two germline ends. CDR1 is LNHDA and CDR2 is SQIVND in the germline V gene (reference sequence).

The rearrangement links TRBV9 to TRBJ1-5, with D possibly matching TRBD1 (5 bases). This CDR3 region has 14 residues. CDR1 and CDR2 from the germline V gene are SGDLS and YYNGEE. Trimming cost V 0 bases and J 5 bases, with 9 bases left between them. The CDR3 region is CASSVDGGYQPQHF. In DNA, the CDR3 is TGTGCCAGCAGCGTAGATGGGGGGTATCAGCCCCAGCATTTT.

The chain joins TRBV29-1 to TRBJ2-7; D not resolved. V was pared by 3 bases and J by 6 bases, with 9 bases between. The CDR3 covers 11 residues. The germline gives CDR1 SQVTM, CDR2 ANQGSEA. Here the CDR3 DNA reads TGCAGCGTTGATCGAGGAGCCGAGCAGTACTTC. Translated, it gives CSVDRGAEQYF.

Regarding this clone: The junction departs from the called germline gene at one end, perhaps through a read error. The chain uses TRBV5-1 and TRBJ2-5, with D perhaps matching TRBD1 (5 bases). Germline lookup yields CDR1 SGHRS and CDR2 YFSETQ. This CDR3 is 15 amino acids long. The CDR3 DNA follows: TGCGCCAGCAGCTTGGCCGTACAGGTCCAAGAGACCCACTACTTC. As protein: CASSLAVQVQETHYF.

This clone was observed once. The chain is built from TRBV19 and TRBJ2-5; TRBD1 matches 9 bases. The CDR3 has 15 residues. The germline V gene has CDR1 LNHDA and CDR2 SQIVND (reference sequence). The V and J ends lost 4 bases and 0 bases, in that order; junction bases with no gene match: 3. In nucleotides, the CDR3 is TGTGCCAGTAGTACCGACAGGGGGTACCAAGAGACCCAGTACTTC. Protein: CASSTDRGYQETQYF.

This clone was seen a single time. V usage is TRBV7-9 and J usage is TRBJ2-5; no reliable D call. The DNA matches TRBJ2-7 better at its end, which makes the J call doubtful. The CDR3 has 14 residues. CDR1 is SEHNR, CDR2 FQNEAQ, per germline (reference sequence). CDR3 DNA: TGTGCCAGCAGCTGGGCGCGCGAATTCTACGAGCAGTACTTC. This translates into CASSWAREFYEQYF.

The chain carries TRBV12-5 and TRBJ2-5; D gene unclear. Trimming took off 0 bases at V and 3 bases at J, with 20 bases between the two ends. CDR1 is LGHNT and CDR2 is FRNRAP in the germline V gene. The CDR3 length is 18 residues. In DNA, the CDR3 is TGTGCTAGTGGTTTGGTTCCCCAGACCAGGTCGTCAGAAGAGACCCAGTACTTC. This encodes CASGLVPQTRSSEETQYF. The whole variable domain, remainder taken from reference TRBV12-5 and TRBJ2-5, is DARVTQTPRHKVTEMGQEVTMRCQPILGHNTVFWYRQTMMQGLELLAYFRNRAPLDDSGMPKDRFSAEMPDATLATLKIQPSEPRDSAVYFCASGLVPQTRSSEETQYFGPGTRLLVL.

The J gene is TRBJ2-7, the V gene TRBV2, with 8 bases lining up with TRBD1. V trimming: 5 bases; J trimming: 2 bases; junction bases outside the gene matches: 8. Germline assignment: CDR1 SNHLY and CDR2 FYNNEI. This CDR3 spans 15 amino acids. DNA of the CDR3: TGTGCCAGCAGTCCCCAGGGGGCGGATACCTACGAGCAGTACTTC. Amino acids: CASSPQGADTYEQYF.

The chain employs TRBV6-6 and TRBJ1-2; 8 bases agree with TRBD1. Germline V CDR1 and CDR2: MNHNY, SVGAGI (reference sequence). This CDR3 has 16 residues. After removal of 6 bases from V and 4 bases from J, the junction contained 13 bases not matched to a gene. This chain's CDR3 is CASSPDRDYFPYGYTF. The CDR3 coding sequence is TGTGCCAGCAGCCCGGACAGGGATTATTTCCCCTATGGCTACACCTTC.

The CDR3: CASSEQMNTGELFF. CDR3 DNA sequence: TGCGCCAGCAGTGAACAAATGAACACCGGGGAGCTGTTTTTT. The chain is built from TRBV5-1 and TRBJ2-2; D call uncertain. Germline V gene sequence: CDR1 SGHRS, CDR2 YFSETQ. The ends were cut back, 5 bases at V and 1 base at J, with 9 bases in the middle. The CDR3 is 14 amino acids.

This chain connects TRBV27 to TRBJ2-3; 7 bases line up with TRBD1. The trim removed 5 bases at V and 0 bases at J, leaving 8 bases unmatched. Looked up from germline, CDR1 is MNHEY and CDR2 is SMNVEV (reference sequence). The CDR3 covers 16 residues. The CDR3 DNA reads TGTGCCAGCAGTCCCCACGGGACAGATAGCACAGATACGCAGTATTTT. This gives the protein CASSPHGTDSTDTQYF.